Listed here are 23 T cell receptor beta chains from one sample, sequenced in a study of blood T cell repertoires in COVID-19. Clones were read by immunoSEQ multiplex PCR, and TCRdb kept only the in-frame ones, dropping some. The sample has about 480,000 clones; around nine tenths are singletons. Sequencing was carried out using PBMCs or T cells enriched from blood (not recorded which). The receptors shown here come from a woman between 40 and 50 years old who had recovered from COVID-19.

This chain uses TRBV10-3 with TRBJ2-2; 14 bases agree with TRBD2. Losses at the gene ends were 6 bases for V and 4 bases for J; bases not matched to a gene: 16. CDR1 is ENHRY, CDR2 SYGVKD, per germline. This CDR3 is built from 20 residues. CDR3 DNA: TGTGCCATCAGGGGAGATCCGGGACTAGCGGGAGTTCGGATCACCGGGGAGCTGTTTTTT. Amino acid sequence: CAIRGDPGLAGVRITGELFF.

The chain recombines TRBV18 with TRBJ1-5, with 8 bases lining up with TRBD1. After removal of 3 bases from V and 2 bases from J, the junction contained 9 bases not matched to a gene. CDR3 length equals 17 residues. The germline gives CDR1 KGHSH, CDR2 LQKENI. The CDR3 is CASSPGQGGGGNQPQHF. DNA of the CDR3: TGTGCCAGCTCACCCGGACAGGGAGGGGGTGGCAATCAGCCCCAGCATTTT.

Only one count was recorded for this clone. The genes are TRBV25-1 and TRBJ1-1; no clear D gene. Germline V gene data show CDR1 as MGHDK and CDR2 as SYGVNS. V lost 6 bases, J lost 1 base, and 9 bases lay in between. The CDR3 sequence is 13 residues long. CDR3 sequence reads: CASRGLGNTEAFF. The DNA of the CDR3 is TGTGCCAGCAGAGGTCTAGGGAACACTGAAGCTTTCTTT.

V gene TRBV24-1 combines with J gene TRBJ1-2; 11 bases align to TRBD1. The CDR3 contains 16 residues. Looked up from germline, CDR1 is KGHDR and CDR2 is SFDVKD. J was trimmed by 4 bases and V by 4 bases; bases with no gene match: 7. This chain's CDR3 is CATSEPGTGGVYGYTF. The CDR3 region has the DNA TGTGCCACCAGTGAGCCCGGGACAGGGGGAGTCTATGGCTACACCTTC.

This chain uses TRBV29-1 with TRBJ2-1; 12 nucleotides align to TRBD2. V dropped 2 bases and J dropped 2; count of bases not matched to a gene: 1. CDR1 is SQVTM and CDR2 is ANQGSEA in the germline V gene. The CDR3 spans 15 residues. The CDR3 DNA reads as TGCAGCGTTGAAAGACTAGCGGGAGCCTACAATGAGCAGTTCTTC. It is translated as CSVERLAGAYNEQFF.

The chain has TRBV14 and TRBJ2-1; D unresolved. The length of the CDR3 is 15 residues. The V end lost 0 bases, the J end lost 2 bases, and 8 bases lay between the germline ends. Germline loops: CDR1 SGHDN, CDR2 FVKESK. The CDR3 nucleotides are TGTGCCAGCAGCCAAGAGCTAGTACCCTACAATGAGCAGTTCTTC. Translated: CASSQELVPYNEQFF.

This clone is a singleton in its sample. The chain has TRBV24-1 and TRBJ1-1; D gene uncertain. Trimming pared 5 bases from V and 10 bases from J, leaving 10 bases between. The CDR3 spans 11 residues. Germline lookup yields CDR1 KGHDR and CDR2 SFDVKD. CDR3 protein: CATSGGGRAFF. As DNA, the CDR3 is TGTGCCACCAGTGGTGGAGGGCGAGCTTTCTTT.

V and J are TRBV5-4 and TRBJ2-3; 9 nucleotides align to TRBD2. The CDR3 extends over 14 amino acids. Germline values: CDR1 SGHNT, CDR2 YYREEE (reference sequence). V shed 7 bases, J shed 2 bases, and the junction held 5 bases outside the gene matches. The CDR3 is CASPSGATTDTQYF. For the CDR3, the DNA is TGTGCCAGCCCTAGCGGGGCAACCACAGATACGCAGTATTTT.

V is TRBV25-1 and J is TRBJ1-5; D gene unclear. CDR3 length: 12 residues. V was trimmed by 3 bases and J by 6 bases, leaving 6 bases between them. Looked up from germline, CDR1 is MGHDK and CDR2 is SYGVNS. The CDR3 region is CASSDGFQPQHF. CDR3 nucleotide sequence: TGTGCCAGCAGTGACGGGTTTCAGCCCCAGCATTTT.

This chain uses TRBV24-1 with TRBJ2-1; 7 positions match TRBD1. CDR1 and CDR2 (germline): KGHDR, SFDVKD. Germline trimming cut 4 bases from V and 3 bases from J; bases unmatched to any gene: 8. This CDR3 is built from 16 residues. The CDR3 DNA reads TGTGCCACCAGTGACGCTGGACAGGCGAACTACAATGAGCAGTTCTTC. Translating gives CATSDAGQANYNEQFF.

The V and J genes are TRBV25-1 and TRBJ1-3; no reliable D call. CDR3 length: 14 amino acids. CDR1 MGHDK and CDR2 SYGVNS come from the germline V gene. V was shortened by 4 bases and J by 2 bases, with 9 bases between the two germline ends. The CDR3 here is CASSVGEAGNTIYF. The CDR3 DNA reads TGTGCCAGCAGTGTCGGGGAGGCTGGAAACACCATATATTTT.

The J gene is TRBJ1-3, the V gene TRBV29-1; D gene uncertain. This CDR3 is 12 amino acids long. Germline V lookup: CDR1 SQVTM, CDR2 ANQGSEA. Trimming cost V 5 bases and J 3 bases, with 8 bases left between them. The CDR3 loop reads CSVNAGGNTIYF. The CDR3 nucleotides read TGCAGCGTTAACGCGGGTGGAAACACCATATATTTT.

V is TRBV27 and J is TRBJ1-2; D is perhaps TRBD1 (6 bases). The CDR3 has 14 amino acids. V was shortened by 6 bases and J by 7 bases, with 18 bases between the two germline ends. The germline CDR1 and CDR2 sequences are MNHEY and SMNVEV (reference sequence). The CDR3 DNA reads as TGTGCCAGCAGCCCCCCTGGGGGCCTGAGTGGCTACACCTTC. Protein: CASSPPGGLSGYTF.

Comment on this clone: This same CDR3 is encoded by further DNA sequences in the sample. This chain joins TRBV4-1 and TRBJ1-2, with 8 nucleotides matching TRBD1. The germline V gene has CDR1 MGHRA and CDR2 YSYEKL. The CDR3 spans 16 residues. The V and J ends lost 1 base and 2 bases, in that order; junction bases with no gene match: 6. The CDR3 DNA follows: TGCGCCAGCAGCCAAGGTCCGGGACAGGCGAACTATGGCTACACCTTC. It translates to CASSQGPGQANYGYTF.

The rearrangement joins TRBV11-2 to TRBJ2-3, with TRBD2 matching over 9 bases. Trimming removed 5 bases from V and 4 bases from J; junction bases left unmatched: 13. Germline V gives CDR1 SGHAT, CDR2 FQNNGV. This CDR3 region has 17 residues. The CDR3: CASSLPGTSFTSDTQYF. CDR3 bases: TGTGCCAGCAGCCTGCCCGGGACTAGCTTCACATCAGATACGCAGTATTTT. The full variable domain, its missing parts supplied by reference TRBV11-2 and TRBJ2-3, is EAGVAQSPRYKIIEKRQSVAFWCNPISGHATLYWYQQILGQGPKLLIQFQNNGVVDDSQLPKDRFSAERLKGVDSTLKIQPAKLEDSAVYLCASSLPGTSFTSDTQYFGPGTRLTVL.

The rearrangement uses TRBV30 and TRBJ2-1, with 9 bases matching TRBD2. Germline values: CDR1 GTSNPN, CDR2 SVGIG (reference sequence). The CDR3 is 14 residues long. V was clipped by 6 bases and J by 0 bases; unmatched bases: 3. Written as DNA, the CDR3 is TGTGCCTGCATTAGCGGGAGCTCCTACAATGAGCAGTTCTTC. Translation gives CACISGSSYNEQFF. Full variable domain (missing parts from reference TRBV30 and TRBJ2-1): SQTIHQWPATLVQPVGSPLSLECTVEGTSNPNLYWYRQAAGRGLQLLFYSVGIGQISSEVPQNLSASRPQDRQFILSSKKLLLSDSGFYLCACISGSSYNEQFFGPGTRLTVL.

This sequence joins TRBV6-5 and TRBJ2-1; 9 bases are a match to TRBD1. The CDR3 has 15 amino acids. CDR1 and CDR2 from the germline V gene are MNHEY and SVGAGI. Trimming took 6 bases from V and 6 from J; bases not matched to a gene: 9. This CDR3 is CASRSSGTGTNEQFF. In DNA form, the CDR3 reads TGTGCCAGCAGGTCTTCCGGGACAGGGACCAATGAGCAGTTCTTC.

The chain combines TRBV10-3 with TRBJ2-1; weak D call: TRBD2 (5 bases). Germline V lookup: CDR1 ENHRY, CDR2 SYGVKD. V lost 2 bases and J 8 bases, leaving 16 bases between the germline ends. The CDR3 totals 15 residues. The CDR3 here is CAISEPPGFGDEQFF. The CDR3 region has the DNA TGTGCCATCAGTGAGCCCCCGGGCTTCGGGGATGAGCAGTTCTTC.

For the CDR3, the DNA is TGCGCCAGCAGCCAAGATCCTTTAGAAGCGGGGGTCACAGATACGCAGTATTTT. Translation: CASSQDPLEAGVTDTQYF. The chain combines TRBV4-1 with TRBJ2-3, with 8 nucleotides matching TRBD2. The CDR3 loop spans 18 amino acids. Per the germline V gene, CDR1 is MGHRA and CDR2 is YSYEKL. The J segment lost 2 bases and the V segment lost 0 bases, leaving 10 bases of the junction unmatched.

The CDR3 DNA is TGTGCCAGCAGTTACTCGACCAGAAAATACTATAGCAATCAGCCCCAGCATTTT. It translates to CASSYSTRKYYSNQPQHF. V gene TRBV6-2 or TRBV6-3 combines with J gene TRBJ1-5; D remains ambiguous. Germline V gives CDR1 MNHEY, CDR2 SVGEGT. The CDR3 extends over 18 amino acids. The V end lost 0 bases, the J end lost 0 bases, and 15 bases lay between the germline ends.

There are a few counts of this clone. The gene calls are TRBV25-1 and TRBJ2-5; maybe TRBD1 (5 bases). Trimming took 1 base from V and 6 from J, leaving 18 bases between them. The CDR3 is 16 residues long. Germline assignment: CDR1 MGHDK and CDR2 SYGVNS. The CDR3 DNA is TGTGCCAGCAGTGAATGGGGCAGTAGAAGTGGGCAGACCCAGTACTTC. Translating it yields CASSEWGSRSGQTQYF.

V and J are TRBV2 and TRBJ2-1, with 8 bases matching TRBD2. Germline V gene lookup returns CDR1 SNHLY and CDR2 FYNNEI. Trimming took 10 bases from V and 3 from J; bases not matched to a gene: 14. This CDR3 is 16 amino acids long. The CDR3 is CATNDWSGSIYNEQFF. The CDR3 DNA reads TGTGCCACCAACGACTGGAGCGGGAGTATCTACAATGAGCAGTTCTTC.

The chain recombines TRBV24-1 with TRBJ2-3; TRBD2 matches at 8 bases. Germline trimming cut 0 bases from V and 6 bases from J; bases unmatched to any gene: 4. CDR1 and CDR2 (germline): KGHDR, SFDVKD. CDR3 size: 15 residues. The CDR3 is CATSDLSGGPDTQYF. Here the CDR3 DNA reads TGTGCCACCAGTGATTTGTCGGGAGGGCCGGATACGCAGTATTTT.